This T cell receptor beta chain was obtained from a study of T cell clonotyping in hematopoietic cell transplantation. At the level of the study: Recipients' pretransplant samples followed cytoreduction.

CDR1 is MGHDK, CDR2 SYGVNS, per germline. This CDR3 has 14 residues. The V segment lost 4 bases and the J segment 6 bases; nucleotides outside the gene matches: 5. Time point here: recipient sample about 28 days before transplant, after cytoreduction. General observations from the study: Pathologically expanded recipient clonotypes increased progressively from day 30 to day 180 as diversity fell. Graft donor and pretransplant recipient Inverse Simpson Index values predicted broader posttransplant TCR diversity. CD4 and CD8 repertoire contributions could not be separated without sorting.

With regard to this clone: Its antigen is undetermined.

This table comes from immunoSEQ multiplex PCR, and its TCRdb copy is limited to in-frame clones, with some not included. This repertoire shows some 35,000 clones, roughly 96% found once; its top ten account for 1.5% to 2%. The sequencing used peripheral blood mononuclear cells, collected before stem cell transplant. This chain connects TRBV25-1 to TRBJ1-5, with TRBD1 matching over 8 bases. The origin of this receptor is a man aged 35-49 years with chronic myeloid leukemia. Some clones in this sample may be carry-over from other donors' samples. CDR3 sequence reads: CASSAGQGLQPQHF. For the CDR3, the DNA is TGTGCCAGCAGTGCCGGACAGGGTCTTCAGCCCCAGCATTTT.